A single sample gave rise to the 32 T cell receptor beta chains below, sequenced in a study of blood T cell repertoires in COVID-19. Produced via immunoSEQ multiplex PCR; TCRdb's table is partial and in-frame only. This table holds 70,000 to 95,000 clones, just over 85% found once. Sequencing was performed on peripheral blood. The receptors here all came from a woman in her seventies with acute or convalescent COVID-19.

This clone has just one count. The CDR3 protein is CASSLSGADTQYF. CDR3 DNA: TGCGCCAGCAGCTTGAGTGGTGCGGATACGCAGTATTTT. The genes are TRBV5-1 and TRBJ2-3; no clear D. V was pared by 1 base and J by 6 bases, with 9 bases between. The V gene's germline CDR1 is SGHRS and CDR2 YFSETQ. There are 13 residues in the CDR3. Together with reference TRBV5-1 and TRBJ2-3, the CDR3 gives the full variable domain: KAGVTQTPRYLIKTRGQQVTLSCSPISGHRSVSWYQQTPGQGLQFLFEYFSETQRNKGNFPGRFSGRQFSNSRSEMNVSTLELGDSALYLCASSLSGADTQYFGPGTRLTVL.

The rearrangement links TRBV5-6 to TRBJ1-1; no definite D call. Germline V gene data show CDR1 as SGHDT and CDR2 as YYEEEE. The CDR3 has 12 residues. Trimming stripped 2 bases from V and 5 bases from J, with 7 bases between. CDR3 in DNA: TGTGCCAGCAGCTTCTTAGTGACTGAAGCTTTCTTT. Encoded protein: CASSFLVTEAFF.

The V gene is TRBV9, the J gene TRBJ2-3; TRBD2 aligns across 11 bases. The CDR3 is made up of 16 amino acids. Germline V gene data show CDR1 as SGDLS and CDR2 as YYNGEE. V was pared by 4 bases and J by 2 bases, with 6 bases of the junction left unmatched. CDR3 sequence (DNA): TGTGCCAGCAGCCCCGGGACTAGCGGATACACAGATACGCAGTATTTT. It translates to CASSPGTSGYTDTQYF.

The J gene is TRBJ2-7, the V gene TRBV4-2; 7 nucleotides line up with TRBD2. The CDR3 runs to 18 residues. The J segment lost 0 bases and the V segment lost 0 bases, leaving 11 bases of the junction unmatched. Germline V gene lookup returns CDR1 LGHNA and CDR2 YNFKEQ. CDR3 DNA sequence: TGTGCCAGCAGCCAAGATAGGGTCGCTAGCGGTAGCTCCTACGAGCAGTACTTC. Its translation: CASSQDRVASGSSYEQYF.

The chain links TRBV5-1 to TRBJ2-1, with 7 bases aligning to TRBD1. With 4 bases clipped from V and 13 bases from J, the junction kept 14 bases outside the gene matches. Germline V gene lookup returns CDR1 SGHRS and CDR2 YFSETQ. The CDR3 is 14 residues long. The CDR3 sequence: CASSSLMDRLDQFF. The CDR3 DNA is TGCGCCAGCAGCAGCTTGATGGACAGGCTTGACCAGTTCTTC. Full variable domain (outside the CDR3, taken from reference TRBV5-1 and TRBJ2-1): KAGVTQTPRYLIKTRGQQVTLSCSPISGHRSVSWYQQTPGQGLQFLFEYFSETQRNKGNFPGRFSGRQFSNSRSEMNVSTLELGDSALYLCASSSLMDRLDQFFGPGTRLTVL.

The V and J genes are TRBV2 and TRBJ1-2; D unresolved. CDR3 length: 15 residues. Germline V gene sequence: CDR1 SNHLY, CDR2 FYNNEI. V was cut by 4 bases and J by 0 bases, with 12 bases left in between. CDR3 nucleotides: TGTGCCAGCAGTGTCCTGCAGGCCACTAACTATGGCTACACCTTC. Residues: CASSVLQATNYGYTF.

The chain links TRBV27 to TRBJ2-6; 16 nucleotides agree with TRBD2. The length of the CDR3 is 19 residues. The V segment lost 5 bases and the J segment 2 bases; nucleotides outside the gene matches: 6. Germline CDR1 is MNHEY and CDR2 is SMNVEV (reference sequence). CDR3 sequence (DNA): TGTGCCAGCAGTCCCACGGGACTAGCGGGGGGGCCTGGGGCCAACGTCCTGACTTTC. This gives the protein CASSPTGLAGGPGANVLTF.

This chain connects TRBV29-1 to TRBJ1-1; possibly TRBD1 for D (6 bases). V shed 6 bases and J shed 0 bases, with 8 bases lying between them. The CDR3 has 12 amino acids. The germline gives CDR1 SQVTM, CDR2 ANQGSEA. The CDR3 region has the DNA TGCAGCGTCAAGGGGGTGAACACTGAAGCTTTCTTT. Amino acids: CSVKGVNTEAFF.

This chain joins TRBV14 and TRBJ2-7, with a weak D call TRBD2 (6 bases). This CDR3 spans 16 amino acids. The V gene lost 1 base and the J gene lost 3 bases, with 16 bases spanning the gap. From germline, CDR1 is SGHDN and CDR2 FVKESK. CDR3: CASSQGPGVGYYEQYF. The CDR3 coding sequence is TGTGCCAGCAGCCAAGGGCCGGGAGTCGGATACTACGAGCAGTACTTC.

This clone was detected once. The chain carries TRBV5-1 and TRBJ2-7, with TRBD2 matching 9 bases. This CDR3 region has 15 residues. V was clipped by 3 bases and J by 4 bases; unmatched bases: 8. Germline CDR1 and CDR2: SGHRS and YFSETQ. In nucleotides, the CDR3 is TGCGCCAGCAGCTACGAGACTAGCGGAGTTTACGAGCAGTACTTC. Translated: CASSYETSGVYEQYF.

The chain uses TRBV28 and TRBJ2-1, with 7 bases fitting TRBD2. Germline assignment: CDR1 MDHEN and CDR2 SYDVKM. The CDR3 loop spans 15 amino acids. V gave up 6 bases and J gave up 5 bases; unmatched junction bases: 10. The chain's CDR3 is CASSPRLASHNEQFF. In DNA form, the CDR3 reads TGTGCCAGCAGCCCCCGACTAGCTAGTCACAATGAGCAGTTCTTC.

The V and J genes are TRBV12-3 or TRBV12-4 and TRBJ1-2, with D unresolved. The CDR3 runs to 12 residues. Deletions cut 7 bases from V and 8 bases from J, with 14 bases between. CDR3 sequence (DNA): TGTGCCAGCACCCAAAGAGAGCTCGGCTACACCTTC. Its protein product is CASTQRELGYTF.

Written as DNA, the CDR3 is TGTGCCAGCAGCTTAGTACAGGGGAGCGTACTTTTTAACAATCAGCCCCAGCATTTT. It encodes CASSLVQGSVLFNNQPQHF. This chain links TRBV7-2 with TRBJ1-5, with TRBD1 identical over 7 bases. J lost 3 bases, V lost 1 base, and 15 bases had no gene match. The CDR3 loop spans 19 amino acids. Germline lookup yields CDR1 SGHTA and CDR2 FQGNSA.

The rearrangement joins TRBV12-3 or TRBV12-4 to TRBJ1-5; the D is unclear. The germline V and J ends were trimmed by 5 bases and 7 bases, with 12 bases remaining between them. The CDR3 is 13 amino acids. The CDR3: CASSPNRLQPQHF. The CDR3 nucleotides read TGTGCCAGCAGTCCAAACCGCCTACAGCCCCAGCATTTT.

This chain joins TRBV20-1 and TRBJ1-1; D perhaps matches TRBD1 (6 bases). Germline lookup yields CDR1 DFQATT and CDR2 SNEGSKA (reference sequence). CDR3 length: 14 amino acids. Trimming pared 3 bases from V and 0 bases from J, leaving 11 bases between. CDR3 nucleotides: TGCAGTGCTAGTGGGGGCAGGCTGAACACTGAAGCTTTCTTT. As protein: CSASGGRLNTEAFF.

This clone showed up just once. The rearrangement joins TRBV19 to TRBJ1-2; D possibly corresponds to TRBD1 (5 bases). V lost 6 bases to trimming and J lost 5 bases, with 19 bases between them. This CDR3 region has 15 residues. The V gene's germline CDR1 is LNHDA and CDR2 SQIVND (reference sequence). The CDR3 DNA follows: TGTGCCAGTAGCGCGGGGCGGCGGAGTTCGTATGGCTACACCTTC. As protein: CASSAGRRSSYGYTF.

The chain recombines TRBV19 with TRBJ1-4, with 8 positions matching TRBD1. This CDR3 spans 18 amino acids. Per the germline V gene, CDR1 is LNHDA and CDR2 is SQIVND (reference sequence). J lost 2 bases, V lost 9 bases, and 17 bases had no gene match. CDR3 amino acids: CASRSRQGNLRTNEKLFF. CDR3 sequence (DNA): TGTGCCAGCCGGTCGAGACAGGGGAATTTGAGGACTAATGAAAAACTGTTTTTT.

The rearrangement links TRBV6-2 or TRBV6-3 to TRBJ2-7; 9 positions agree with TRBD2. The CDR3 length is 17 residues. Germline V gene data show CDR1 as MNHEY and CDR2 as SVGEGT. The V segment lost 3 bases and the J segment 2 bases; nucleotides outside the gene matches: 11. The CDR3 nucleotides are TGTGCCAGCAGTTATTTAAGGGGCTTAGCGGGAGCCTACGAGCAGTACTTC. Translation: CASSYLRGLAGAYEQYF.

The genes are TRBV14 and TRBJ2-2; D may be TRBD2 (5 bases). Germline V CDR1 and CDR2: SGHDN, FVKESK. This CDR3 is built from 16 residues. V gave up 5 bases and J gave up 2 bases, with 15 bases separating them. The CDR3 nucleotides are TGTGCCAGCAGCTCCAGACGGGATCTTAACACCGGGGAGCTGTTTTTT. It encodes CASSSRRDLNTGELFF.

This chain uses TRBV9 with TRBJ2-2; D unresolved. This CDR3 is 12 amino acids long. Germline CDR1 reads SGDLS; CDR2 reads YYNGEE. V lost 4 bases, J lost 6 bases, and 7 bases lay in between. The CDR3 sequence is CASSPGAGELFF. Here the CDR3 DNA reads TGTGCCAGCAGCCCAGGTGCCGGGGAGCTGTTTTTT.

The J gene is TRBJ2-7, the V gene TRBV7-9; 8 bases fit TRBD2. The CDR3 extends over 17 amino acids. The ends lost 5 bases at V and 0 bases at J; junction bases unmatched: 12. Germline values: CDR1 SEHNR, CDR2 FQNEAQ (reference sequence). Written as DNA, the CDR3 is TGTGCCAGCAGCCAGGTCGTAGTAAGCGGGAGCTCCTACGAGCAGTACTTC. Translating gives CASSQVVVSGSSYEQYF.

The sample holds one count of this clone. The rearrangement links TRBV3-1 (or the pseudogene TRBV3-2) to TRBJ2-2; 13 bases match TRBD2. V shed 1 base, J shed 4 bases, and the junction held 6 bases outside the gene matches. Per germline, CDR1 LGHDT and CDR2 YNNKEL (reference sequence). CDR3 length equals 18 residues. CDR3 DNA: TGTGCCAGCAGCCAAGTTCATACTAGCGGGAGGGCCACCGGGGAGCTGTTTTTT. It encodes CASSQVHTSGRATGELFF.

The CDR3 sequence is CASSQVDRGYGYTF. The CDR3 DNA reads as TGTGCCAGCAGCCAAGTAGATCGAGGCTATGGCTACACCTTC. The chain employs TRBV3-1 (or the pseudogene TRBV3-2) and TRBJ1-2; D is ambiguous. Trimming stripped 1 base from V and 4 bases from J, with 10 bases between. CDR1 is LGHDT, CDR2 YNNKEL, per germline (reference sequence). The CDR3 is 14 amino acids.

V and J are TRBV6-5 and TRBJ2-5; 10 bases fit TRBD1. The junction had 4 bases not matched to a gene; V was cut back by 6 bases and J by 3 bases. Germline V CDR1 and CDR2: MNHEY, SVGAGI. The CDR3 sequence is 14 residues long. CDR3: CASSRQGAKETQYF. CDR3 sequence (DNA): TGTGCCAGCAGCCGACAGGGGGCAAAAGAGACCCAGTACTTC.

The chain uses TRBV19 and TRBJ1-1; 8 bases match TRBD1. The CDR3 spans 16 residues. J lost 1 base, V lost 2 bases, and 6 bases had no gene match. Germline lookup yields CDR1 LNHDA and CDR2 SQIVND (reference sequence). The CDR3, as DNA: TGTGCCAGTAGTATACAGGGGGCGATTAGGAACACTGAAGCTTTCTTT. Translation gives CASSIQGAIRNTEAFF. The variable domain in full, completed from reference TRBV19 and TRBJ1-1, reads DGGITQSPKYLFRKEGQNVTLSCEQNLNHDAMYWYRQDPGQGLRLIYYSQIVNDFQKGDIAEGYSVSREKKESFPLTVTSAQKNPTAFYLCASSIQGAIRNTEAFFGQGTRLTVV.

The chain links TRBV2 to TRBJ1-2, with 8 positions matching TRBD1. CDR1 is SNHLY and CDR2 is FYNNEI in the germline V gene. This CDR3 is built from 13 residues. J gave up 4 bases and V 8 bases, and 6 bases lay outside the gene matches. The CDR3 DNA sequence: TGTGCCAGCGGAGACAGGGGTGCCTATGGCTACACCTTC. This sequence encodes CASGDRGAYGYTF.

V usage is TRBV7-9 and J usage is TRBJ1-5; 7 positions match TRBD1. Germline V gives CDR1 SEHNR, CDR2 FQNEAQ (reference sequence). Trimming removed 2 bases from V and 4 bases from J; junction bases left unmatched: 2. The CDR3 loop spans 14 amino acids. The CDR3 nucleotides are TGTGCCAGCAGCTTATCAGGGGGTAATCAGCCCCAGCATTTT. Translated, it gives CASSLSGGNQPQHF. The whole variable domain, remainder taken from reference TRBV7-9 and TRBJ1-5, is DTGVSQNPRHKITKRGQNVTFRCDPISEHNRLYWYRQTLGQGPEFLTYFQNEAQLEKSRLLSDRFSAERPKGSFSTLEIQRTEQGDSAMYLCASSLSGGNQPQHFGDGTRLSIL.

The chain joins TRBV5-1 to TRBJ1-1; D unresolved. The germline V and J ends were trimmed by 7 bases and 0 bases, with 16 bases remaining between them. In germline, CDR1 is SGHRS, CDR2 YFSETQ. The CDR3 has 15 amino acids. The CDR3 protein is CASAPGFGMNTEAFF. The CDR3 DNA follows: TGCGCCAGCGCCCCGGGGTTTGGGATGAACACTGAAGCTTTCTTT.

The J gene is TRBJ1-1, the V gene TRBV5-1; TRBD1 aligns across 7 bases. CDR1 and CDR2 (germline): SGHRS, YFSETQ. V lost 2 bases, J lost 1 base, and 5 bases stayed unmatched. The CDR3 extends over 15 amino acids. CDR3 coding DNA: TGCGCCAGCAGCTTCTCGGGACAGAAGAACACTGAAGCTTTCTTT. The encoded protein is CASSFSGQKNTEAFF.

V is TRBV27 and J is TRBJ2-3; D remains unclear. Trimming left V 5 bases short and J 4 bases short, with 10 bases between. The CDR3 consists of 13 residues. Per germline, CDR1 MNHEY and CDR2 SMNVEV (reference sequence). The CDR3 DNA follows: TGTGCCAGCAGTCCCCCCCCCGCAGATACGCAGTATTTT. Its translation is CASSPPPADTQYF.

The gene calls are TRBV1 and TRBJ1-5; the tabulated D call, TRBD1, remains unverified against the DNA. TRBV1 is marked as a pseudogene. The CDR3 contains 16 residues. DNA for the CDR3: TGCACCAGCAGCCAACAGGACAGGATTAGCAATCAGCCCCAGCATTTT. It translates to CTSSQQDRISNQPQHF.

The chain uses TRBV28 and TRBJ2-6; possibly TRBD2 for D (5 bases). Germline CDR1 reads MDHEN; CDR2 reads SYDVKM. The CDR3 length is 15 residues. The ends were cut back, 6 bases at V and 0 bases at J, with 9 bases in the middle. The CDR3 DNA reads TGTGCCAGCAGACCGAGGGACTCTGGGGCCAACGTCCTGACTTTC. This encodes CASRPRDSGANVLTF.